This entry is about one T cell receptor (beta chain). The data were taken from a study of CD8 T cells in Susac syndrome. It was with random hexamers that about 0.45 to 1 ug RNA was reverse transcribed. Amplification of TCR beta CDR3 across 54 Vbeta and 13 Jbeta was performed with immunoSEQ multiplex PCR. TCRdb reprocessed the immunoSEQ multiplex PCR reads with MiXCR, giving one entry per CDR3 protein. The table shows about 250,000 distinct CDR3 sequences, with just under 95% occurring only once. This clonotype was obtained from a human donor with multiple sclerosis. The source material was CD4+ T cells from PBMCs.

The CDR3 is CASSSPRRGIRVNSNQPQHF. DNA of the CDR3: TGTGCCAGCAGCTCCCCTCGCCGGGGAATCAGGGTAAATAGCAATCAGCCCCAGCATTTT. The rearrangement links TRBV11-1 to TRBJ1-5; perhaps TRBD1 as D (5 bases). Germline V lookup: CDR1 SGHAT, CDR2 FQDESV (reference sequence). The CDR3 is 20 amino acids. Trimming took off 4 bases at V and 0 bases at J, with 25 bases between the two ends.